This T cell receptor beta chain was sequenced in a study of T cell repertoires in cytomegalovirus infection. Study as a whole: As its CMV epitopes, the study selected recently identified HLA-C-restricted and well-studied HLA-B-restricted targets. It can be stated that public TCR beta signatures indicated CMV infection as well as a matching HLA type. Study-level points and caveats: Based on cumulative public TCR beta family frequency, carriers of CMV plus the relevant HLA were identified. Dominating the ex vivo response were HLA-C-restricted CMV-specific TCR beta clonotypes.

This clonotype occurred many times. Antigen unknown. The V end was cut by 2 bases, the J end by 0 bases, with 9 bases between. This CDR3 has 15 residues. Germline-derived CDR1 and CDR2 are MNHEY and SVGEGT. TCRdb used MiXCR to reprocess the reads, holding one entry per CDR3 protein. Among more than 250,000 distinct CDR3 sequences listed, approximately 25% were seen once. This receptor was taken from a human donor in good health (CMV status not recorded). Some clones in this sample may be carry-over from other donors' samples. This sequence joins TRBV6-2 or TRBV6-3 and TRBJ2-3; D is undetermined. The sample in question was cultured PBMCs, obtained from culture after CMV antigen stimulation. The CDR3 sequence: CASSYSLTSTDTQYF. CDR3 coding DNA: TGTGCCAGCAGTTACAGTCTAACTAGCACAGATACGCAGTATTTT.